Listed below are T cell receptor beta chains from one sample, sequenced in a study of T cell repertoires in cytomegalovirus infection. TCRdb reprocessed the reads via MiXCR and lists one record per CDR3 protein. The repertoire holds some 160,000 distinct CDR3 sequences, with approximately 17% as singletons. The sequenced material came from CD8+ T cells from PBMCs. Every receptor here comes from a human donor in good health (CMV status not recorded). Some clones in this sample may be carry-over from other donors' samples. Both conserved end residues are trimmed from each CDR3.

j_call,v_call,cdr3_length,cdr3_aa
TRBJ2-6,TRBV20-1,12,SARQGSGANVLT
TRBJ2-5,TRBV11-2,14,ASSSQTGRPQETQY
TRBJ2-5,TRBV7-9,13,ASRRSSGSQETQY
TRBJ2-3,TRBV29-1,11,SGLAGSTDTQY
TRBJ2-7,TRBV20-1,11,SAAGPAAYEQY
TRBJ1-6,TRBV27,12,ASSQGGISSPLH
TRBJ1-2,TRBV20-1,13,SASGTQGAHYGYT
TRBJ2-1,TRBV29-1,10,SALTSGNEQF
TRBJ2-7,TRBV6-1,10,ASKQPSYEQY
TRBJ1-5,TRBV28,15,ASSSLRTGEANQPQH
TRBJ2-1,TRBV7-6,18,ASSLSPGLAGVRSYNEQF
TRBJ2-2,TRBV7-9,14,ASSPRASGRIGELF
TRBJ2-1,TRBV15,12,ATSRNPGDNEQF
TRBJ1-1,TRBV6-5,13,ASSYSGTMNTEAF
TRBJ2-7,TRBV28,15,ASSLRLAGPMGYEQY
TRBJ2-3,TRBV6-6,12,ASSYTWSRDAQY
TRBJ2-2,TRBV28,10,ASSERTGELF
TRBJ1-1,TRBV9,13,ASARDGGMNTEAF
TRBJ2-5,TRBV7-6,13,ASSWQTSGEETQY
TRBJ2-7,TRBV2,12,ASIPEVGPYEQY
TRBJ2-1,TRBV6-2/TRBV6-3,14,ASSRTSGGAYNEQF
TRBJ2-7,TRBV6-2/TRBV6-3,12,ASSYSGTVVEQY
TRBJ2-7,TRBV7-6,13,ASSAGTSGVYEQY
TRBJ1-4,TRBV28,11,ASQGLGHEKLF
TRBJ2-1,TRBV7-6,12,ASSPFGPHNEQF
TRBJ1-1,TRBV6-2/TRBV6-3,12,ASSYSVVGREAF
TRBJ2-1,TRBV14,12,ASSQRADYNEQF
TRBJ1-2,TRBV7-9,13,ASSDPGIWNYGYT
TRBJ1-2,TRBV25-1,15,ASSFWDRHLTNYGYT
TRBJ1-1,TRBV6-2/TRBV6-3,16,ASSYTRLNRGLNTEAF
TRBJ2-1,TRBV29-1,14,SVDAASGSSYNEQF
TRBJ2-2,TRBV24-1,15,ATSERDRGPRTGELF
TRBJ2-1,TRBV6-1,10,ASSEVLQEQF
TRBJ2-1,TRBV2,10,ARAGTYNEQF
TRBJ1-2,TRBV14,14,ASSQSQGQGRYGYT
TRBJ2-7,TRBV28,13,ASSPTSGGPYEQY
TRBJ1-2,TRBV7-8,13,ASSLAPTLNYGYT
TRBJ1-1,TRBV28,13,ASSLPEDGNTEAF
TRBJ2-1,TRBV7-9,14,ASSFLLAGDDNEQF
TRBJ2-1,TRBV7-9,14,ASSLWREFTYNEQF
TRBJ2-6,TRBV20-1,13,SAAPQFVGANVLT
TRBJ2-1,TRBV4-3,13,ASSPLAGARHEQF
TRBJ2-1,TRBV10-1,12,ASSELAERGEQF
TRBJ2-3,TRBV19,12,ASSIGLAGDTQY
TRBJ2-1,TRBV28,13,ASSLQGVSYNEQF
TRBJ2-1,TRBV20-1,10,SARADYNEQF
TRBJ1-1,TRBV10-3,11,AISSTGNTEAF
TRBJ1-2,TRBV29-1,12,SVPGQGIYYGYT
TRBJ2-7,TRBV6-6,9,ASSNSGEQY
TRBJ2-1,TRBV7-6,12,ASSDRGGDNEQF
TRBJ1-2,TRBV29-1,11,SAETGDHYGYT
TRBJ2-1,TRBV29-1,10,SVEIWDREQF
TRBJ1-1,TRBV7-6,12,ASSPREGDAEAF
TRBJ2-7,TRBV20-1,13,SARDVGYWNYEQY
TRBJ2-1,TRBV5-6,12,ASSPRTGAHEQF
TRBJ2-7,TRBV2,10,AVHSASYEQY
TRBJ1-2,TRBV11-2,13,ASSSDDRTIRGYT
TRBJ1-2,TRBV7-9,12,ASSLEAEFYGYT